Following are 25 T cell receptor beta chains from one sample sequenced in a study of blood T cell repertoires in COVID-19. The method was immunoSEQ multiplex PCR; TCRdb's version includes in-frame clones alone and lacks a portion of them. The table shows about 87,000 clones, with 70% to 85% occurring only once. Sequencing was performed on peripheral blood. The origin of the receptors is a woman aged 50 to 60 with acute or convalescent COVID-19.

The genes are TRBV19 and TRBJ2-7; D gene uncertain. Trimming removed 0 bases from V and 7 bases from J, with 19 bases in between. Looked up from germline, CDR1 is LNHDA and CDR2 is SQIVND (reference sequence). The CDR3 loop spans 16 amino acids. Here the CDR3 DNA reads TGTGCCAGTAGTATAGACGCCGCTGTGGGCAGGCGAGAGCAGTACTTC. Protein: CASSIDAAVGRREQYF.

CDR3 region: CASSLGGGGELFF. CDR3 DNA: TGCGCCAGCAGCTTGGGAGGTGGCGGGGAGCTGTTTTTT. The chain carries TRBV5-1 and TRBJ2-2, with D hard to call. The CDR3 spans 13 residues. Germline CDR1 is SGHRS and CDR2 is YFSETQ. The germline V and J ends were trimmed by 0 bases and 7 bases, with 7 bases remaining between them.

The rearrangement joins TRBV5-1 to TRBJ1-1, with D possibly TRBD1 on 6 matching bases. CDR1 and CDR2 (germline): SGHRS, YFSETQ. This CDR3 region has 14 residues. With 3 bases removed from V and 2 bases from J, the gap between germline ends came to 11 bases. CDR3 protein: CASSSGAENTEAFF. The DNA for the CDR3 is TGCGCCAGCAGCTCAGGGGCCGAAAACACTGAAGCTTTCTTT.

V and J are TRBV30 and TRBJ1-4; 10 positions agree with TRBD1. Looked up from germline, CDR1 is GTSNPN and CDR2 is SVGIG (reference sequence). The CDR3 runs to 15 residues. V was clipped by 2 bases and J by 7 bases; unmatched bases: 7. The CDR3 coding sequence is TGTGCCTGGAGTTTGGGGACAGGGGTTTCTGAAAAACTGTTTTTT. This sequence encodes CAWSLGTGVSEKLFF.

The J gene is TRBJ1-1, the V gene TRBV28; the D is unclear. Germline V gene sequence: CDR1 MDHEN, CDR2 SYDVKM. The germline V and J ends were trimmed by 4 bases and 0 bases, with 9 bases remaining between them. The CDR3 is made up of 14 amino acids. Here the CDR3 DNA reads TGTGCCAGCAGTTCACTGGAGGTGAACACTGAAGCTTTCTTT. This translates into CASSSLEVNTEAFF.

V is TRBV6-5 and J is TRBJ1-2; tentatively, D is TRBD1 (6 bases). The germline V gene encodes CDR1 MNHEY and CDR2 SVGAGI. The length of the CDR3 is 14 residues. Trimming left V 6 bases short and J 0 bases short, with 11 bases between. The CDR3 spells CASRQGLSNYGYTF. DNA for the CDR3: TGTGCCAGCAGGCAGGGGCTATCTAACTATGGCTACACCTTC.

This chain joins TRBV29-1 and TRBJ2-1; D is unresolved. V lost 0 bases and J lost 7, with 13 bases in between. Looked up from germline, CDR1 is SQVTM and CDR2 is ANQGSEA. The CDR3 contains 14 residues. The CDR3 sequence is CSVEEGHPGNEQFF. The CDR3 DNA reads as TGCAGCGTTGAAGAAGGTCATCCCGGGAATGAGCAGTTCTTC.

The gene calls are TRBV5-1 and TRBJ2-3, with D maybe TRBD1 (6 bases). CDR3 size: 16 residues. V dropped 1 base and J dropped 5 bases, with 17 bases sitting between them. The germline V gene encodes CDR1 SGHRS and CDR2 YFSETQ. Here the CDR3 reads CASSLIVGKGGDTQYF. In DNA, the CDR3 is TGCGCCAGCAGCTTGATCGTCGGTAAAGGGGGAGATACGCAGTATTTT. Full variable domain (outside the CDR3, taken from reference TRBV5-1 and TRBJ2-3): KAGVTQTPRYLIKTRGQQVTLSCSPISGHRSVSWYQQTPGQGLQFLFEYFSETQRNKGNFPGRFSGRQFSNSRSEMNVSTLELGDSALYLCASSLIVGKGGDTQYFGPGTRLTVL.

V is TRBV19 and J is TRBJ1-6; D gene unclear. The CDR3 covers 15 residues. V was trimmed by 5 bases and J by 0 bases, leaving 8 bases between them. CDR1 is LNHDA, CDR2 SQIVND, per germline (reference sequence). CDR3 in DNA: TGTGCCAGTAGTGAGGGCAGCTCCTATAATTCACCCCTCCACTTT. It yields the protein CASSEGSSYNSPLHF.

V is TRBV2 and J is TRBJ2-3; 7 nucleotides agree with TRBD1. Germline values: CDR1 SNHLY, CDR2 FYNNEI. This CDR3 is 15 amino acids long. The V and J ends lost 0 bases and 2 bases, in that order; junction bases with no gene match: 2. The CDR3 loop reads CASSEATGATDTQYF. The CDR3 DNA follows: TGTGCCAGCAGTGAAGCCACAGGGGCCACAGATACGCAGTATTTT.

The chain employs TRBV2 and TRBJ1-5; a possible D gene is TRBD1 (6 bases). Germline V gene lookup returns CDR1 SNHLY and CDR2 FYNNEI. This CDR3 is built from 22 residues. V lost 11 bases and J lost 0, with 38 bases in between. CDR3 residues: CAGTKEVRGSKGDFYSNQPQHF. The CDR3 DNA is TGTGCCGGAACGAAAGAGGTGAGGGGGTCTAAAGGGGATTTTTATAGCAATCAGCCCCAGCATTTT.

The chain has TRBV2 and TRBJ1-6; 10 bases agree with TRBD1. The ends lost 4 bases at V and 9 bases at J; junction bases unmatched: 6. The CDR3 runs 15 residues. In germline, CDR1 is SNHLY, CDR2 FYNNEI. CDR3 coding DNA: TGTGCCAGCAGTGCATATGGGACAGGGGTTTCACCCCTCCACTTT. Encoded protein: CASSAYGTGVSPLHF.

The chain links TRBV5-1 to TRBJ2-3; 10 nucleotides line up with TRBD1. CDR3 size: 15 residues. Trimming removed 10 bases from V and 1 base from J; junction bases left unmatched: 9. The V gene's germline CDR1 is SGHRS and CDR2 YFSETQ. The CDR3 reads CAASAGTGGTDTQYF. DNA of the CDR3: TGCGCCGCCAGCGCCGGGACAGGGGGCACAGATACGCAGTATTTT.

The CDR3 region has the DNA TGTGCCAGTAGTATGTTTCCGGGACAGGTGGAGGAAGGCTACACCTTC. Its protein is CASSMFPGQVEEGYTF. The rearrangement joins TRBV19 to TRBJ1-2, with 8 bases aligning to TRBD1. Trimming took 3 bases from V and 8 from J; bases not matched to a gene: 14. The germline gives CDR1 LNHDA, CDR2 SQIVND (reference sequence). This CDR3 has 16 residues.

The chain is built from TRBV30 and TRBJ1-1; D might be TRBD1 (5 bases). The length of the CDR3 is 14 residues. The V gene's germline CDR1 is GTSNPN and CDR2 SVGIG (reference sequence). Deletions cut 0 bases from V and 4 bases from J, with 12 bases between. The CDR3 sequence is CAWSVRGVPTEAFF. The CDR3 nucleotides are TGTGCCTGGAGTGTACGGGGGGTCCCCACTGAAGCTTTCTTT.

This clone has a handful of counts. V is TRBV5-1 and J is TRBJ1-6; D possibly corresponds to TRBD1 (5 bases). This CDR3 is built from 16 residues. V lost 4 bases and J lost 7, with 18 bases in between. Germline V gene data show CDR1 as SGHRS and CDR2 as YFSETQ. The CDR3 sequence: CASSPLLSGGNSPLHF. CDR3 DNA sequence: TGCGCCAGCAGCCCCCTTCTATCTGGGGGGAATTCACCCCTCCACTTT.

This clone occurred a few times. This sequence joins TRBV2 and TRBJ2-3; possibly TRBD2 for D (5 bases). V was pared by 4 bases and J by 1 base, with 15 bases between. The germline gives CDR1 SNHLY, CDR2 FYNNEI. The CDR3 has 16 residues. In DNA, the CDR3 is TGTGCCAGCAGTGTTGGGAGCCCCCCAGGCACAGATACGCAGTATTTT. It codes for CASSVGSPPGTDTQYF.

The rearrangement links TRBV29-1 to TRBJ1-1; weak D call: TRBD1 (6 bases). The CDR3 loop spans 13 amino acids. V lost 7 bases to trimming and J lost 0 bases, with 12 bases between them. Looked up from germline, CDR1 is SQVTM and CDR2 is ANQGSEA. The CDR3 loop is CSATGNLNTEAFF. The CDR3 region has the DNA TGCAGCGCCACAGGGAACCTGAACACTGAAGCTTTCTTT.

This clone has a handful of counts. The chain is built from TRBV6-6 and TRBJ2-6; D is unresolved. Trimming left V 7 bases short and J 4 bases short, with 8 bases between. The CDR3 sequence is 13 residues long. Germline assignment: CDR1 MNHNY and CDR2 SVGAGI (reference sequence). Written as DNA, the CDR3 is TGTGCCAGCACCCTCCCCGGGGCCAACGTCCTGACTTTC. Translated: CASTLPGANVLTF.

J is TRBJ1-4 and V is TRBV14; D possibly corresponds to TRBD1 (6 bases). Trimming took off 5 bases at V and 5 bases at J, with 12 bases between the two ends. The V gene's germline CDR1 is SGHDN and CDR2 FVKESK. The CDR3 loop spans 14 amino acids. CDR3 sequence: CASSEGVWNEKLFF. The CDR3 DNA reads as TGTGCCAGCAGCGAGGGGGTGTGGAATGAAAAACTGTTTTTT.

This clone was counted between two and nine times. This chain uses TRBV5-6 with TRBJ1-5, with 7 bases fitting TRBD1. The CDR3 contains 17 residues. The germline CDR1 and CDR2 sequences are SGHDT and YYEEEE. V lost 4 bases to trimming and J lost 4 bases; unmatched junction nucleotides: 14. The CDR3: CASSTKGGISGNQPQHF. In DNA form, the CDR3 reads TGTGCCAGCAGCACTAAAGGGGGCATCTCTGGTAATCAGCCCCAGCATTTT.

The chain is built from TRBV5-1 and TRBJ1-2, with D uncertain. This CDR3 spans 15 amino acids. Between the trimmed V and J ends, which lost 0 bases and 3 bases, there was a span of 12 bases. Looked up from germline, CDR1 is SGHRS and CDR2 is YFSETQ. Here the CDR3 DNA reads TGCGCCAGCAGCTTGGCCCCCTGGGAGGACTATGGCTACACCTTC. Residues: CASSLAPWEDYGYTF.

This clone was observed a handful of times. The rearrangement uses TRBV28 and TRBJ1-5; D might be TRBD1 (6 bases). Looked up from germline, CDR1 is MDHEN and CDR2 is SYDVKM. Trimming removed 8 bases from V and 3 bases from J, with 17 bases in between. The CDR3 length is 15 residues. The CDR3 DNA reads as TGTGCCAGCGCACGGGGGGCGATAGACAATCAGCCCCAGCATTTT. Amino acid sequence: CASARGAIDNQPQHF.

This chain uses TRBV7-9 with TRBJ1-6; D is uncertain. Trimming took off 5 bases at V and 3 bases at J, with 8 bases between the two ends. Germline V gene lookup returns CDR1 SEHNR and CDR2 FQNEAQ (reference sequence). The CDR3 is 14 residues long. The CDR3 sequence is CASSQQSYNSPLHF. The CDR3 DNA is TGTGCCAGCAGCCAACAGAGCTATAATTCACCCCTCCACTTT.

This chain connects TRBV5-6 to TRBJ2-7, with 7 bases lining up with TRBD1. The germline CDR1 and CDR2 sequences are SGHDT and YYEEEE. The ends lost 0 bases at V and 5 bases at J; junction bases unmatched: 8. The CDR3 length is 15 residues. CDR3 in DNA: TGTGCCAGCAGCTTGGAACCGGGACAGAGGAACGAGCAGTACTTC. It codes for CASSLEPGQRNEQYF.